A single sample is the source of the 10 T cell receptor beta chains below, sequenced in a study of blood T cell repertoires in COVID-19. Sequenced by immunoSEQ multiplex PCR; TCRdb stores in-frame clones only, minus some. The sample consists of 60,000 to 75,000 clones, around nine tenths of them appearing once. The sequencing sample was made of peripheral blood. The origin of the receptors is a woman aged 60 to 75 with acute or convalescent COVID-19.

This clone occurred once. The chain recombines TRBV7-9 with TRBJ2-7; tentatively, D is TRBD2 (6 bases). V lost 3 bases, J lost 4 bases, and 13 bases lay in between. CDR1 is SEHNR, CDR2 FQNEAQ, per germline (reference sequence). CDR3 length: 14 residues. The CDR3 reads CASSFRGDTYEQYF. The CDR3 nucleotides are TGTGCCAGCAGCTTTCGCGGGGATACATACGAGCAGTACTTC.

J is TRBJ1-2 and V is TRBV6-6, with 7 positions matching TRBD1. The CDR3 is 12 residues long. With V trimmed by 6 bases and J by 3 bases, 1 base remained unmatched. Looked up from germline, CDR1 is MNHNY and CDR2 is SVGAGI (reference sequence). The CDR3 DNA follows: TGTGCCAGCAGCACAGGGGACTATGGCTACACCTTC. It specifies CASSTGDYGYTF.

V and J are TRBV19 and TRBJ2-5; TRBD2 agrees at 7 bases. CDR3 length: 15 amino acids. Germline loops: CDR1 LNHDA, CDR2 SQIVND (reference sequence). V was clipped by 5 bases and J by 3 bases; unmatched bases: 9. CDR3 in DNA: TGTGCCAGTAGTGGTCCAGGACTAGAAAAAGAGACCCAGTACTTC. Amino acids: CASSGPGLEKETQYF.

The chain uses TRBV11-2 and TRBJ2-3; 8 bases match TRBD2. The J segment lost 0 bases and the V segment lost 3 bases, leaving 5 bases of the junction unmatched. The CDR3 contains 16 residues. CDR1 and CDR2 (germline): SGHAT, FQNNGV. CDR3 nucleotides: TGTGCCAGCAGCTTCCTTAGCGGGACAAGCACAGATACGCAGTATTTT. This encodes CASSFLSGTSTDTQYF.

V usage is TRBV7-2 and J usage is TRBJ1-2; D may be TRBD1 (6 bases). CDR1 and CDR2 (germline): SGHTA, FQGNSA. V shed 1 base and J shed 2 bases, with 8 bases lying between them. The CDR3 spans 14 residues. CDR3 region: CASSLDQGNYGYTF. DNA for the CDR3: TGTGCCAGCAGCTTAGATCAGGGGAACTATGGCTACACCTTC.

V is TRBV14 and J is TRBJ2-1; TRBD2 matches at 7 bases. Germline V gives CDR1 SGHDN, CDR2 FVKESK. The CDR3 sequence is 15 residues long. V trimming: 2 bases; J trimming: 4 bases; junction bases outside the gene matches: 5. The CDR3 loop is CASSQSLGGYNEQFF. As DNA, the CDR3 is TGTGCCAGCAGCCAATCTCTGGGGGGGTACAATGAGCAGTTCTTC. Full variable domain (remainder filled in from reference TRBV14 and TRBJ2-1): EAGVTQFPSHSVIEKGQTVTLRCDPISGHDNLYWYRRVMGKEIKFLLHFVKESKQDESGMPNNRFLAERTGGTYSTLKVQPAELEDSGVYFCASSQSLGGYNEQFFGPGTRLTVL.

The V call is TRBV7-3, the J call TRBJ2-1; 13 nucleotides align to TRBD2. The CDR3 runs 18 residues. The trim removed 6 bases at V and 7 bases at J, leaving 15 bases unmatched. The germline V gene has CDR1 SGHTA and CDR2 FQGTGA. The CDR3 region has the DNA TGTGCCAGCAGTCGGACTAGCGGGGGCCTCGATTCTCCAAATGAGCAGTTCTTC. The encoded protein is CASSRTSGGLDSPNEQFF.

The chain joins TRBV5-5 to TRBJ1-5; no definite D call. The germline V gene has CDR1 SGHKS and CDR2 YYEKEE (reference sequence). The CDR3 sequence is 13 residues long. V was cut by 7 bases and J by 0 bases, with 8 bases left in between. The CDR3: CASSLYSNQPQHF. The DNA for the CDR3 is TGTGCCAGCTCCCTTTATAGCAATCAGCCCCAGCATTTT. The full variable domain, rest sourced from reference TRBV5-5 and TRBJ1-5, is DAGVTQSPTHLIKTRGQQVTLRCSPISGHKSVSWYQQVLGQGPQFIFQYYEKEERGRGNFPDRFSARQFPNYSSELNVNALLLGDSALYLCASSLYSNQPQHFGDGTRLSIL.

The rearrangement links TRBV28 to TRBJ2-1, with TRBD2 identical over 8 bases. With V trimmed by 7 bases and J by 10 bases, 6 bases remained unmatched. This CDR3 region has 12 residues. Germline V gives CDR1 MDHEN, CDR2 SYDVKM. The CDR3: CASKLTGGEQFF. CDR3 nucleotide sequence: TGTGCCAGCAAATTGACGGGGGGGGAGCAGTTCTTC.

V and J are TRBV30 and TRBJ1-5; D is perhaps TRBD1 (6 bases). Trimming left V 3 bases short and J 7 bases short, with 16 bases between. Per germline, CDR1 GTSNPN and CDR2 SVGIG (reference sequence). The CDR3 runs 14 residues. CDR3 nucleotide sequence: TGTGCCTGGAGCCTGGGGGGGGGCGGACAGCCCCAGCATTTT. Protein sequence: CAWSLGGGGQPQHF.